The text below deals with one T cell receptor beta chain. Its antigen is currently unknown. Brentuximab vedotin exposure varied among the patients, all of whom had relapsed after autologous stem cell transplantation. Magnetic negative selection isolated CD8+ T cells from thawed PBMCs. Classification of best responses gave complete response, partial response or progressive disease. The data stem from a study of PD-1 blockade in classical Hodgkin lymphoma. Libraries were prepared by immunoSEQ multiplex PCR; TCRdb keeps only in-frame clonotypes and omits some of them. The data contain under 2,000 clones, over 55% of them singletons. This CDR3 has 16 amino acids. V lost 5 bases and J lost 0, with 16 bases in between. CDR1 SGHNT and CDR2 YENEEA come from the germline V gene. The study, taken as a whole, reports: Reported baseline diversity: healthy donors highest, relapsed/refractory patients lowest.

The sequenced sample was CD8+ T cells from blood, obtained at baseline. The clonotype comes from a human donor with classical Hodgkin lymphoma. The chain is built from TRBV11-3 and TRBJ1-1; D call uncertain. CDR3 protein: CASSEPDGDMNTEAFF. For the CDR3, the DNA is TGTGCCAGCAGCGAGCCAGATGGCGACATGAACACTGAAGCTTTCTTT.